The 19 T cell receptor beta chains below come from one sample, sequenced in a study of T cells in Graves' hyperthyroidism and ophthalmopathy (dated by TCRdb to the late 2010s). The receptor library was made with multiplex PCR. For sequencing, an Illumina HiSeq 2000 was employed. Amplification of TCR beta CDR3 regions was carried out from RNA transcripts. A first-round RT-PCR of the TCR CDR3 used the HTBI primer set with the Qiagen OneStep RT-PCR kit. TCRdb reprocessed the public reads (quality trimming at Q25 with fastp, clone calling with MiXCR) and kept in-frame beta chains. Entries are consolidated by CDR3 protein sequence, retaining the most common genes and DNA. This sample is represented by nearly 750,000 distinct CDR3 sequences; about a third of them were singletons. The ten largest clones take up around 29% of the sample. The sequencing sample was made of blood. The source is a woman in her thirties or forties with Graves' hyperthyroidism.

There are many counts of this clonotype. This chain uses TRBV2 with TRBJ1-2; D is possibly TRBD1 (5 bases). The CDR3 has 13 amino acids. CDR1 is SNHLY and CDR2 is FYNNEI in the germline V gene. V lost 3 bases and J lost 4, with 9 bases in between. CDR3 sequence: CASSDRVPYGYTF. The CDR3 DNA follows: TGTGCCAGCAGTGACAGGGTCCCCTATGGCTACACCTTC.

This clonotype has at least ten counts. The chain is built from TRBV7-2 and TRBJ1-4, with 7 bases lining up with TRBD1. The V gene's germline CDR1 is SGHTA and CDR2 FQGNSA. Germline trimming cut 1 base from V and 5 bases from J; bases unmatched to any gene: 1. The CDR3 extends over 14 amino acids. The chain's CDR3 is CASSLGGGNEKLFF. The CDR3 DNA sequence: TGTGCCAGCAGCTTAGGAGGGGGCAATGAAAAACTGTTTTTT.

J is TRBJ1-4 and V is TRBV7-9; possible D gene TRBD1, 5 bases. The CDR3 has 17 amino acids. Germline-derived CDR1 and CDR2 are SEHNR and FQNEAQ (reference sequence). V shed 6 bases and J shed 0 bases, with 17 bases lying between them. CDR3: CASSPILTGATNEKLFF. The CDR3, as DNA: TGTGCCAGCAGTCCCATCCTCACAGGTGCAACTAATGAAAAACTGTTTTTT.

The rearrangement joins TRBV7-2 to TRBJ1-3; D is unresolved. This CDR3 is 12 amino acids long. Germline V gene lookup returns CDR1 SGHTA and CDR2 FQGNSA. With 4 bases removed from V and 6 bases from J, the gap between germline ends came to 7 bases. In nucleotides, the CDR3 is TGTGCCAGCAGCTCTGGGGTAAACACCATATATTTT. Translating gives CASSSGVNTIYF.

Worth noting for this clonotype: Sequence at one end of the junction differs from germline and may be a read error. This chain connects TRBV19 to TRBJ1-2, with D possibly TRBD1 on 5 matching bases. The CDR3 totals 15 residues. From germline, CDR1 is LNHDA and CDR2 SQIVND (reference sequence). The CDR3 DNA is TGTGTCAGTAGTATAGGACACCTCGGGAACTATGGCTACACCTTC. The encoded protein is CVSSIGHLGNYGYTF.

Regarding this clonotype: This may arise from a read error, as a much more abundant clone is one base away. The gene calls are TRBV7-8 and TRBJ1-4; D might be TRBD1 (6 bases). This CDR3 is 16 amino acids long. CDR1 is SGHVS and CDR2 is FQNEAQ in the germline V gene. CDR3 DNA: TGTGCCAGCAGCGTCCCTCCCGGGACACCTAATGAAAAACTGCTTTTT. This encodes CASSVPPGTPNEKLLF.

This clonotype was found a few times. The CDR3: CAIHDGDSSVAFF. CDR3 DNA: TGTGCCATCCACGATGGGGACAGTTCGGTCGCTTTCTTT. This chain links TRBV10-3 with TRBJ1-1; 7 bases fit TRBD1. This CDR3 is built from 13 residues. V lost 8 bases and J lost 11; bases outside the gene matches: 14. In germline, CDR1 is ENHRY, CDR2 SYGVKD.

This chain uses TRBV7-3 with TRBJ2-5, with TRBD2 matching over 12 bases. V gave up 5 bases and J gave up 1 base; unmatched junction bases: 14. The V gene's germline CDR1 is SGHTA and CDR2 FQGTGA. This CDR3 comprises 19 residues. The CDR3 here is CASSQAHGRLAGAQETQYF. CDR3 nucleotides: TGTGCCAGCAGCCAAGCCCACGGGCGACTAGCGGGGGCCCAAGAGACCCAGTACTTC.

The CDR3 sequence is CASRRDSSSGNTF. The CDR3 nucleotides read TGTGCCAGCAGACGCGACAGCTCCTCTGGAAACACCTTC. The chain has TRBV2 and TRBJ1-2; D is perhaps TRBD1 (5 bases). Between the trimmed V and J ends, which lost 6 bases and 12 bases, there was a span of 20 bases. Germline values: CDR1 SNHLY, CDR2 FYNNEI. This CDR3 comprises 13 residues.

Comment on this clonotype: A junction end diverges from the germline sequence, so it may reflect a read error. CDR3: CTSSYRLRDKGEAFF. CDR3 nucleotide sequence: TGCACCAGCAGCTACCGCTTGAGGGATAAGGGTGAAGCTTTCTTT. The chain employs TRBV5-1 and TRBJ1-1; D remains ambiguous. The germline gives CDR1 SGHRS, CDR2 YFSETQ. This CDR3 is 15 amino acids long.

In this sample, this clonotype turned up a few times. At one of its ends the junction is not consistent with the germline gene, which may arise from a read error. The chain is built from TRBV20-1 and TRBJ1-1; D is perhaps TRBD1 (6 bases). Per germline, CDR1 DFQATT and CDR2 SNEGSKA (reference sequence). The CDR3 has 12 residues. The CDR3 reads CSASARDTEVFF. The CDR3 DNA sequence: TGCAGTGCTAGCGCCAGGGACACTGAAGTTTTCTTT.

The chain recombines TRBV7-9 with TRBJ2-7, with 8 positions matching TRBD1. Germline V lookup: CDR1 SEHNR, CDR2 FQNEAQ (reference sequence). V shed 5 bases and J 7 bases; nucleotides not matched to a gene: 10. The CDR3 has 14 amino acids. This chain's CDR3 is CASSPQGETNEQYF. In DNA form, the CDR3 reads TGTGCCAGCAGCCCACAGGGGGAGACAAATGAGCAGTACTTC.

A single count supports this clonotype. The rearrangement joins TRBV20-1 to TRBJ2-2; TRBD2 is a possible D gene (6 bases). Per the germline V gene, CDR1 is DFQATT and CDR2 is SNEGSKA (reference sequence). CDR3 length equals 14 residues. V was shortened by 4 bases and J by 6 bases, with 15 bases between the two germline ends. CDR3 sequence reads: CSAIEAGFSGELFF. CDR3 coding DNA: TGCAGTGCTATTGAGGCGGGATTTTCCGGGGAGCTGTTTTTT.

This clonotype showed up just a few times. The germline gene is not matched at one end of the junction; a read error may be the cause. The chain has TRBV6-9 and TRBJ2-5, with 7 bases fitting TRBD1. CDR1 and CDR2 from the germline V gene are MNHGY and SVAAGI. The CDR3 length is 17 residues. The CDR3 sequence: CASSYLTDRPRQETQYF. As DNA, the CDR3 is TGTGCCAGCAGTTATCTCACGGACAGGCCTAGACAAGAGACTCAGTACTTC.

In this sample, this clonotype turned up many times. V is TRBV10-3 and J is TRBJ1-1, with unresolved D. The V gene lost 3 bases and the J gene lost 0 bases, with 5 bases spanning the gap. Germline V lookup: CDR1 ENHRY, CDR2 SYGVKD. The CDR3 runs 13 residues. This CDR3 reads CAISDSLNTEAFF. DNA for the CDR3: TGTGCCATCAGTGACAGCCTGAACACTGAAGCTTTCTTT.

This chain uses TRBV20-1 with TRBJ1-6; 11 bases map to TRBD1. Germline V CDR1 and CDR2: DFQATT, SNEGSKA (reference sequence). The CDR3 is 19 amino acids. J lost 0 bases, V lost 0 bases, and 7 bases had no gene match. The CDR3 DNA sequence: TGCAGTGCTAGAGATCCGGGACAGGGGGGGAGCTCCTATAATTCACCCCTCCACTTT. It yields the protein CSARDPGQGGSSYNSPLHF.

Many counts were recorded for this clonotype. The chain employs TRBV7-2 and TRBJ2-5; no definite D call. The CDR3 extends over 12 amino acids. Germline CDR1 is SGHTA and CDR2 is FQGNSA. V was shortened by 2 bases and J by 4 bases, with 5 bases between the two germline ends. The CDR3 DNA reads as TGTGCCAGCAGCTTATTACGAGAGACCCAGTACTTC. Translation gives CASSLLRETQYF.

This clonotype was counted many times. The chain's CDR3 is CASRKAGGAGANVLTF. The CDR3 DNA reads as TGTGCCAGTAGAAAGGCAGGGGGCGCTGGGGCCAACGTCCTGACTTTC. V gene TRBV19 combines with J gene TRBJ2-6, with 8 positions matching TRBD1. With V trimmed by 6 bases and J by 2 bases, 6 bases remained unmatched. CDR1 and CDR2 from the germline V gene are LNHDA and SQIVND (reference sequence). This CDR3 has 16 amino acids. The full variable domain, rest sourced from reference TRBV19 and TRBJ2-6, is DGGITQSPKYLFRKEGQNVTLSCEQNLNHDAMYWYRQDPGQGLRLIYYSQIVNDFQKGDIAEGYSVSREKKESFPLTVTSAQKNPTAFYLCASRKAGGAGANVLTFGAGSRLTVL.

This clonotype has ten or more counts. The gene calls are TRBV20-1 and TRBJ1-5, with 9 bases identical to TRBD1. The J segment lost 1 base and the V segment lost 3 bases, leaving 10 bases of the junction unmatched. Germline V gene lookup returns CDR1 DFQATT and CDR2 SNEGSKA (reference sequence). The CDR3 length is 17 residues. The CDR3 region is CSASSGTGIFSNQPQHF. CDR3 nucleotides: TGCAGTGCTAGCAGCGGGACAGGGATTTTCAGCAATCAGCCCCAGCATTTT.